This T cell receptor (beta chain) is drawn from a study of T cell changes during pregnancy in multiple sclerosis. Profiled with immunoSEQ multiplex PCR; TCRdb holds only in-frame clones, not every one. Altogether tens of thousands of clones are present, about nine tenths being singletons, with the ten largest covering approximately 0.71%. The CDR3 is made up of 14 amino acids. Germline V gene lookup returns CDR1 SGHAT and CDR2 FQNNGV. Losses at the gene ends were 5 bases for V and 9 bases for J; bases not matched to a gene: 7. The sequencing here drew on CD4+ T cells from peripheral blood mononuclear cells, taken before pregnancy. The V gene is TRBV11-2, the J gene TRBJ2-1; the match to TRBD1 covers 10 bases. The source of this sequence is a female donor with multiple sclerosis, enrolled in a pregnancy study. The CDR3 loop is CASSLDRGSGEQFF. CDR3 nucleotide sequence: TGTGCCAGCAGCCTGGACAGGGGGTCAGGTGAGCAGTTCTTC.